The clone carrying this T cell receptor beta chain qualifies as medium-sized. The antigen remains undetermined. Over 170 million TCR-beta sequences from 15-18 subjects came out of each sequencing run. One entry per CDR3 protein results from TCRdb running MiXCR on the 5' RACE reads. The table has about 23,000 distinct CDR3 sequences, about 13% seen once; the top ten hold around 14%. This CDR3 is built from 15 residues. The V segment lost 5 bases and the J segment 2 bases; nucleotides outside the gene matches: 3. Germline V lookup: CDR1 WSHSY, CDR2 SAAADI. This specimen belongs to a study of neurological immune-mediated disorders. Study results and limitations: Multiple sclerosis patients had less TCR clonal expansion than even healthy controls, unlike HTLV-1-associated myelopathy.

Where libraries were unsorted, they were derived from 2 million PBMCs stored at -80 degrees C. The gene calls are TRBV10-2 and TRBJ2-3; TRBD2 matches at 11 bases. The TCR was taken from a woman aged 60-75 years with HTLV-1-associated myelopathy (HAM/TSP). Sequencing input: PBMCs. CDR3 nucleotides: TGCGCCAGCAGTCGACTAGCGGGGTCCACAGATACGCAGTATTTT. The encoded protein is CASSRLAGSTDTQYF.